These T cell receptor beta chains were read from a single sample in a study of cytomegalovirus exposure and HLA in healthy donors. The repertoire was sequenced with immunoSEQ multiplex PCR; TCRdb's copy has only in-frame clones and lacks some. The table has 200,000 to 250,000 clones, 70% to 85% seen once. Sequencing was done on a sample of PBMCs. These receptor sequences come from an older woman in good health and CMV-seropositive. The CDR3 runs from the conserved cysteine through the conserved F or W. The D gene is left open where the match is weak. Where a row states a size, it is once, few, many or the class of an expanded clone; other rows omit it.

D gene: TRBD1
CDR3 length: 16
J gene: TRBJ1-1
clone size: .
V gene: TRBV5-1
CDR3 protein: CASSPVTGSLNTEAFF
CDR3 DNA: TGCGCCAGCAGCCCAGTGACAGGGTCCCTGAACACTGAAGCTTTCTTT

D gene: .
CDR3 length: 14
J gene: TRBJ2-1
clone size: few
V gene: TRBV29-1
CDR3 protein: CSGRTPRSYNEQFF
CDR3 DNA: TGCAGCGGCCGGACTCCACGCTCCTACAATGAGCAGTTCTTC

D gene: .
CDR3 length: 15
J gene: TRBJ1-2
clone size: .
V gene: TRBV7-2
CDR3 protein: CASSRQGGMIYGYTF
CDR3 DNA: TGTGCCAGCAGCCGCCAAGGGGGTATGATCTATGGCTACACCTTC

D gene: .
CDR3 length: 14
J gene: TRBJ1-5
clone size: .
V gene: TRBV2
CDR3 protein: CASSEFGSNQPQHF
CDR3 DNA: TGTGCCAGCAGTGAATTCGGTAGCAATCAGCCCCAGCATTTT

D gene: TRBD1
CDR3 length: 13
J gene: TRBJ2-2
clone size: few
V gene: TRBV29-1
CDR3 protein: CSGGQEFTGELFF
CDR3 DNA: TGCAGCGGCGGACAGGAATTCACCGGGGAGCTGTTTTTT

D gene: .
CDR3 length: 18
J gene: TRBJ2-7
clone size: few
V gene: TRBV12-1
CDR3 protein: CASSSGRGQGAMEYEQYF
CDR3 DNA: TGTGCCAGCAGCTCTGGTCGAGGACAGGGGGCCATGGAGTACGAGCAGTACTTC

D gene: .
CDR3 length: 15
J gene: TRBJ2-7
clone size: .
V gene: TRBV7-8
CDR3 protein: CASSLARVSSYEQYF
CDR3 DNA: TGTGCCAGCAGCTTAGCACGGGTCAGCTCCTACGAGCAGTACTTC

D gene: TRBD1
CDR3 length: 16
J gene: TRBJ1-5
clone size: once
V gene: TRBV30
CDR3 protein: CAWSVPGTGTNQPQHF
CDR3 DNA: TGTGCCTGGAGTGTACCCGGGACAGGGACAAATCAGCCCCAGCATTTT

D gene: TRBD2
CDR3 length: 17
J gene: TRBJ2-5
clone size: few
V gene: TRBV7-7
CDR3 protein: CASSSLREGSVRGTQYF
CDR3 DNA: TGTGCCAGCAGTTCTCTTCGGGAGGGTAGCGTACGGGGGACCCAGTACTTC

D gene: .
CDR3 length: 14
J gene: TRBJ1-4
clone size: .
V gene: TRBV5-1
CDR3 protein: CASSMGGEYEKLFF
CDR3 DNA: TGCGCCAGCAGCATGGGGGGGGAATATGAAAAACTGTTTTTT

D gene: TRBD1
CDR3 length: 14
J gene: TRBJ2-3
clone size: .
V gene: TRBV6-5
CDR3 protein: CASRSGGRTDTQYF
CDR3 DNA: TGTGCCAGCAGATCAGGGGGCCGCACAGATACGCAGTATTTT

D gene: .
CDR3 length: 15
J gene: TRBJ1-1
clone size: .
V gene: TRBV4-1
CDR3 protein: CASSQGGRAGTEAFF
CDR3 DNA: TGCGCCAGCAGCCAAGGGGGCAGGGCCGGAACTGAAGCTTTCTTT

D gene: TRBD1
CDR3 length: 15
J gene: TRBJ1-5
clone size: .
V gene: TRBV10-1
CDR3 protein: CASRIAGGGRQPQHF
CDR3 DNA: TGCGCCAGCAGAATCGCAGGGGGCGGACGGCAGCCCCAGCATTTT

D gene: TRBD1
CDR3 length: 15
J gene: TRBJ1-4
clone size: .
V gene: TRBV6-5
CDR3 protein: CASSYSSGQSEKLFF
CDR3 DNA: TGTGCCAGCAGTTACTCGTCGGGACAGAGTGAAAAACTGTTTTTT

D gene: TRBD1
CDR3 length: 15
J gene: TRBJ1-5
clone size: .
V gene: TRBV7-2
CDR3 protein: CASSARTGDNQPQHF
CDR3 DNA: TGTGCCAGCAGCGCCCGGACAGGGGACAATCAGCCCCAGCATTTT

D gene: TRBD2
CDR3 length: 17
J gene: TRBJ2-3
clone size: .
V gene: TRBV11-3
CDR3 protein: CASSLGLGAGVTDTQYF
CDR3 DNA: TGTGCCAGCAGCTTAGGCCTAGGAGCGGGAGTCACAGATACGCAGTATTTT

D gene: .
CDR3 length: 15
J gene: TRBJ2-3
clone size: few
V gene: TRBV7-9
CDR3 protein: CASSLVASGTDTQYF
CDR3 DNA: TGTGCCAGCAGCTTAGTGGCTAGCGGCACAGATACGCAGTATTTT

D gene: .
CDR3 length: 14
J gene: TRBJ2-3
clone size: few
V gene: TRBV5-1
CDR3 protein: CASSRAGTTDTQYF
CDR3 DNA: TGCGCCAGCAGCCGGGCGGGGACCACAGATACGCAGTATTTT

D gene: .
CDR3 length: 18
J gene: TRBJ1-5
clone size: few
V gene: TRBV18
CDR3 protein: CASSPWGQRPTSNQPQHF
CDR3 DNA: TGTGCCAGCTCACCATGGGGGCAGAGGCCGACTAGCAATCAGCCCCAGCATTTT

D gene: .
CDR3 length: 15
J gene: TRBJ1-1
clone size: .
V gene: TRBV5-1
CDR3 protein: CASSLVGAGNTEAFF
CDR3 DNA: TGCGCCAGCAGCTTGGTGGGGGCAGGAAACACTGAAGCTTTCTTT

D gene: TRBD1
CDR3 length: 18
J gene: TRBJ2-1
clone size: .
V gene: TRBV5-1
CDR3 protein: CASSLDRGVPGSYNEQFF
CDR3 DNA: TGCGCCAGCAGCTTGGACAGGGGAGTCCCGGGCTCCTACAATGAGCAGTTCTTC

D gene: TRBD2
CDR3 length: 18
J gene: TRBJ2-1
clone size: .
V gene: TRBV4-2
CDR3 protein: CASSHSPRLAEAYNEQFF
CDR3 DNA: TGTGCCAGCAGCCACTCACCCCGACTAGCGGAGGCCTACAATGAGCAGTTCTTC

D gene: .
CDR3 length: 15
J gene: TRBJ2-5
clone size: .
V gene: TRBV9
CDR3 protein: CASSVGSAESETQYF
CDR3 DNA: TGTGCCAGCAGCGTAGGGTCAGCGGAGTCGGAGACCCAGTACTTC

D gene: .
CDR3 length: 16
J gene: TRBJ1-2
clone size: few
V gene: TRBV7-9
CDR3 protein: CASSRGGQLTNYGYTF
CDR3 DNA: TGTGCCAGCAGCCGTGGAGGTCAGCTAACTAACTATGGCTACACCTTC

D gene: .
CDR3 length: 11
J gene: TRBJ1-2
clone size: .
V gene: TRBV18
CDR3 protein: CASSLTGGYTF
CDR3 DNA: TGTGCCAGCTCGCTGACAGGTGGCTACACCTTC

D gene: .
CDR3 length: 16
J gene: TRBJ2-7
clone size: .
V gene: TRBV9
CDR3 protein: CASSAGREETHYEQYF
CDR3 DNA: TGTGCCAGCAGCGCGGGCAGGGAGGAGACCCACTACGAGCAGTACTTC

D gene: .
CDR3 length: 14
J gene: TRBJ1-4
clone size: .
V gene: TRBV5-1
CDR3 protein: CASSLEGINEKLFF
CDR3 DNA: TGCGCCAGCAGCTTGGAGGGGATTAATGAAAAACTGTTTTTT

D gene: .
CDR3 length: 16
J gene: TRBJ1-4
clone size: .
V gene: TRBV15
CDR3 protein: CATSREVRGTNEKLFF
CDR3 DNA: TGTGCCACCAGCAGAGAGGTCAGGGGAACTAATGAAAAACTGTTTTTT

D gene: .
CDR3 length: 14
J gene: TRBJ2-1
clone size: few
V gene: TRBV29-1
CDR3 protein: CSGKASYSYNEQFF
CDR3 DNA: TGCAGCGGTAAAGCTTCCTACTCCTACAATGAGCAGTTCTTC

D gene: .
CDR3 length: 14
J gene: TRBJ2-7
clone size: .
V gene: TRBV15
CDR3 protein: CATSRDRTSYEQYF
CDR3 DNA: TGTGCCACCAGCAGAGATCGGACATCATACGAGCAGTACTTC

D gene: TRBD2
CDR3 length: 17
J gene: TRBJ2-1
clone size: .
V gene: TRBV7-9
CDR3 protein: CSSSPFSGREIYNEQFF
CDR3 DNA: TGTTCCAGCAGCCCTTTTAGCGGGAGGGAGATCTACAATGAGCAGTTCTTC

D gene: TRBD1
CDR3 length: 15
J gene: TRBJ2-7
clone size: .
V gene: TRBV7-9
CDR3 protein: CASSFKQGAIYEQYF
CDR3 DNA: TGTGCCAGCAGCTTCAAACAGGGGGCCATATACGAGCAGTACTTC

D gene: TRBD2
CDR3 length: 15
J gene: TRBJ2-7
clone size: .
V gene: TRBV5-1
CDR3 protein: CASSLVVAGTYEQYF
CDR3 DNA: TGCGCCAGCAGCTTGGTGGTAGCGGGGACCTACGAGCAGTACTTC

D gene: .
CDR3 length: 14
J gene: TRBJ1-2
clone size: .
V gene: TRBV28
CDR3 protein: CASRLGGDGYGYTF
CDR3 DNA: TGTGCCAGCAGATTAGGGGGGGATGGGTATGGCTACACCTTC

D gene: TRBD2
CDR3 length: 19
J gene: TRBJ2-7
clone size: .
V gene: TRBV11-2
CDR3 protein: CASSTSGLAGGTPSYEQYF
CDR3 DNA: TGTGCCAGCAGCACCTCGGGACTAGCGGGAGGAACCCCCTCCTACGAGCAGTACTTC

D gene: .
CDR3 length: 13
J gene: TRBJ2-7
clone size: .
V gene: TRBV29-1
CDR3 protein: CSVAEDASYEQYF
CDR3 DNA: TGCAGCGTTGCCGAGGATGCAAGCTACGAGCAGTACTTC

D gene: TRBD2
CDR3 length: 17
J gene: TRBJ2-3
clone size: .
V gene: TRBV27
CDR3 protein: CASSLEGPGLATDTQYF
CDR3 DNA: TGTGCCAGCAGTTTAGAGGGGCCGGGACTAGCTACAGATACGCAGTATTTT

D gene: TRBD2
CDR3 length: 13
J gene: TRBJ2-7
clone size: few
V gene: TRBV6-5
CDR3 protein: CASSLGSSGRKYF
CDR3 DNA: TGTGCCAGCAGTTTGGGGTCTAGCGGGAGAAAGTACTTC

D gene: .
CDR3 length: 12
J gene: TRBJ2-1
clone size: once
V gene: TRBV7-9
CDR3 protein: CASSLASGEQFF
CDR3 DNA: TGTGCCAGCAGCTTAGCAAGCGGTGAGCAGTTCTTC

D gene: .
CDR3 length: 13
J gene: TRBJ2-7
clone size: .
V gene: TRBV5-1
CDR3 protein: CASSIQGWDEQYF
CDR3 DNA: TGCGCCAGCAGCATTCAGGGTTGGGACGAGCAGTACTTC

D gene: TRBD1
CDR3 length: 14
J gene: TRBJ1-1
clone size: .
V gene: TRBV6-6
CDR3 protein: CASSYEGALTEAFF
CDR3 DNA: TGTGCCAGCAGTTATGAGGGGGCTCTCACTGAAGCTTTCTTT

D gene: .
CDR3 length: 15
J gene: TRBJ1-4
clone size: few
V gene: TRBV27
CDR3 protein: CASSPVRPNQGKLFF
CDR3 DNA: TGTGCCAGCAGTCCAGTCAGGCCTAACCAGGGGAAACTGTTTTTT

D gene: .
CDR3 length: 14
J gene: TRBJ1-6
clone size: .
V gene: TRBV19
CDR3 protein: CASSMQTYNSPLHF
CDR3 DNA: TGTGCCAGTAGTATGCAGACCTATAATTCACCCCTCCACTTT

D gene: TRBD1
CDR3 length: 15
J gene: TRBJ2-7
clone size: .
V gene: TRBV5-5
CDR3 protein: CASSLRGTGPYEQYF
CDR3 DNA: TGTGCCAGCAGCTTGAGGGGGACAGGGCCCTACGAGCAGTACTTC

D gene: .
CDR3 length: 13
J gene: TRBJ1-2
clone size: .
V gene: TRBV7-9
CDR3 protein: CASGEGHLLGYTF
CDR3 DNA: TGTGCCAGCGGGGAAGGACATTTACTTGGCTACACCTTC

D gene: .
CDR3 length: 15
J gene: TRBJ2-3
clone size: .
V gene: TRBV6-5
CDR3 protein: CASSYSWENTDTQYF
CDR3 DNA: TGTGCCAGCAGTTACTCTTGGGAGAACACAGATACGCAGTATTTT

D gene: TRBD1
CDR3 length: 15
J gene: TRBJ2-3
clone size: few
V gene: TRBV7-8
CDR3 protein: CASRLRQGATDTQYF
CDR3 DNA: TGTGCCAGCAGGTTGAGACAGGGGGCGACAGATACGCAGTATTTT

D gene: TRBD2
CDR3 length: 14
J gene: TRBJ2-3
clone size: .
V gene: TRBV19
CDR3 protein: CATGLAGRTDTQYF
CDR3 DNA: TGTGCCACTGGACTAGCGGGGCGCACAGATACGCAGTATTTT

D gene: .
CDR3 length: 14
J gene: TRBJ2-3
clone size: once
V gene: TRBV25-1
CDR3 protein: CASSDPRHTDTQYF
CDR3 DNA: TGTGCCAGCAGTGATCCCAGGCACACAGATACGCAGTATTTT

D gene: .
CDR3 length: 15
J gene: TRBJ2-3
clone size: .
V gene: TRBV6-4
CDR3 protein: CASSEAGLPGTTQYF
CDR3 DNA: TGTGCCAGCAGTGAAGCGGGCCTCCCCGGAACTACGCAGTATTTT